This T cell receptor (beta chain) was captured in a study of tissue T cells after allogeneic stem cell transplantation. TCRdb's copy holds only in-frame clones and misses some; the assay was immunoSEQ multiplex PCR. Of about 26,000 clones listed, around 90% are singletons. CDR3 length equals 15 residues. Trimming removed 6 bases from V and 6 bases from J; junction bases left unmatched: 10. Looked up from germline, CDR1 is MNHEY and CDR2 is SVGAGI. This sequence originates from a male donor aged 60 or older who later had graft-versus-host disease after an allogeneic stem cell transplant. The sequencing here drew on blood, taken before transplantation. The chain couples TRBV6-5 to TRBJ2-1; 8 bases match TRBD1. The CDR3 nucleotides read TGTGCCAGCAGCGGCGCTAGGACAGGGATCAATGAGCAGTTCTTC. Translated, it gives CASSGARTGINEQFF.